This is a list of T cell receptor beta chains from one sample in a study of OX40 agonist ivuxolimab in advanced cancers. Produced via immunoSEQ multiplex PCR; TCRdb's table is partial and in-frame only. Of under 40,000 clones in the sample, 84% are singletons; the top ten hold over 1.5%. Specimen: CD4+ or CD8+ T cells sorted from blood, collected in a trial of the OX40 agonist ivuxolimab. The receptor source for this set is an adult with an advanced solid tumor such as melanoma, head and neck, liver or kidney cancer. The CDR3 runs from the conserved cysteine through the conserved F or W. D genes are given only for firm matches. Expanded clones are given a class, and other clones once, few, many or no size at all.

once	TRBV2	TRBJ1-1	TRBD1	TGTGCCAGCAGTCAAGGACAGGGGGCAGGCACTGAAGCTTTCTTT	CASSQGQGAGTEAFF
few	TRBV19	TRBJ2-5	-	TGTGCCACTAGGGGGGGGAACCAAGAGACCCAGTACTTC	CATRGGNQETQYF
-	TRBV5-6	TRBJ2-3	-	TGTGCCAGCAGCCCCAGTGGGGATACGCAGTATTTT	CASSPSGDTQYF
-	TRBV29-1	TRBJ2-5	-	TGCAGCGCCCTAGCGTCCGGAGAGACCCAGTACTTC	CSALASGETQYF
-	TRBV4-1	TRBJ2-3	TRBD2	TGCGCCAGCAGCCGCCGGGAGGGGCGAGGGGGAGATACGCAGTATTTT	CASSRREGRGGDTQYF
-	TRBV29-1	TRBJ2-1	-	TGCAGCGTCTCTATCGCAGTTGAGCAGTTCTTC	CSVSIAVEQFF
once	TRBV6-1	TRBJ2-7	TRBD2	TGTGCCAGCAGTGAAATCAGCGGGGGGGCGCGCGAGCAGTACTTC	CASSEISGGAREQYF
once	TRBV5-1	TRBJ2-1	-	TGCGCCAGCAGCCCGACTACTCTCCGGGAGCAGTTCTTC	CASSPTTLREQFF
-	TRBV7-3	TRBJ2-1	-	TGTGCCAGCAGCTCCCCCCCGAGTGCGTACTCCTACAATGAGCAGTTCTTC	CASSSPPSAYSYNEQFF
once	TRBV27	TRBJ1-5	TRBD1	TGTGCCAGCACCTCCTCAGGGGGAGGCAATCAGCCCCAGCATTTT	CASTSSGGGNQPQHF
-	TRBV5-1	TRBJ1-2	-	TGCGCCAGCAGTTTGTACGAAGGGCCCTATGGCTACACCTTC	CASSLYEGPYGYTF
-	TRBV11-2	TRBJ1-1	TRBD1	TGTGCCAGCAGCCCCGACAGGGGGCGAAGCACTGAAGCTTTCTTT	CASSPDRGRSTEAFF
-	TRBV27	TRBJ2-7	-	TGTGCCAGCAGTTCTAACTCCTACGAGCAGTACTTC	CASSSNSYEQYF
-	TRBV7-9	TRBJ2-4	TRBD2	TGTGCCAGCAGCCTTGGACTAGCGTTAGCCAAAAACATTCAGTACTTC	CASSLGLALAKNIQYF
-	TRBV11-3	TRBJ2-2	-	TGTGCCAGCAGCTATGGGAGCCCGGGGTCTGGGGAGCTGTTTTTT	CASSYGSPGSGELFF
-	TRBV7-2	TRBJ1-1	-	TGTGCCAGCAGCCCGCTTAGGAGGGAAGGAACTGAAGCTTTCTTT	CASSPLRREGTEAFF
-	TRBV7-2	TRBJ2-1	TRBD2	TGTGCCAGCAGCTTAGCACTAGCGGGAGTCAATGAGCAGTTCTTC	CASSLALAGVNEQFF
-	TRBV4-2	TRBJ1-5	-	TGTGCCAGCAGCCAACACCAGGGTAGCAATCAGCCCCAGCATTTT	CASSQHQGSNQPQHF
-	TRBV6-1	TRBJ2-7	-	TGTGCCAGCAGTGAAGTAGGGGACGTGAGCGAGCAGTACTTC	CASSEVGDVSEQYF
-	TRBV11-3	TRBJ2-3	TRBD1	TGTGCCAGCCCTTATCGAAGGGGGCCCTGCACAGATACGCAGTATTTT	CASPYRRGPCTDTQYF
-	TRBV7-2	TRBJ2-2	TRBD1	TGTGCCAGCAGCACACAGGGGTCGAACACCGGGGAGCTGTTTTTT	CASSTQGSNTGELFF
-	TRBV7-9	TRBJ1-1	-	TGTGCCAGCAGCCCCTCTTACGTCGCTTTCTTT	CASSPSYVAFF
-	TRBV5-4	TRBJ2-5	TRBD2	TGTGCCAGCAGCTCCTGGACTAGCGGGGAGATAGAGACCCAGTACTTC	CASSSWTSGEIETQYF
-	TRBV6-5	TRBJ2-7	TRBD2	TGTGCCAGCAGTTACTCCGGGGGGGTGAACTACGAGCAGTACTTC	CASSYSGGVNYEQYF
-	TRBV7-2	TRBJ1-2	-	TGTGCCAGCAGCTTTTTAGCCAGCGACTATGGCTACACCTTC	CASSFLASDYGYTF
-	TRBV30	TRBJ1-5	-	TGTGCCTGGAATCGAGGGAATCAGCCCCAGCATTTT	CAWNRGNQPQHF
-	TRBV4-2	TRBJ1-2	TRBD1	TGTGCCAGCAGCCAAGACCCGGGACAGCGTTTGAATGGCTACACCTTC	CASSQDPGQRLNGYTF
-	TRBV4-1	TRBJ1-3	-	TGCGCCAGCAGCTTGAACTCGGCTGGAAACACCATATATTTT	CASSLNSAGNTIYF
once	TRBV7-2	TRBJ2-1	-	TGTGCCAGCACCTCAGGACAGTTAAACAATGAGCAGTTCTTC	CASTSGQLNNEQFF
once	TRBV5-8	TRBJ2-1	-	TGTGCCAGCAGCTTGGTGGGGGGTATGTTCTTC	CASSLVGGMFF
-	TRBV6-5	TRBJ1-3	TRBD1	TGTGCCAGCAGTTACGGGGTCGGGACAGTTGGAAACACCATATATTTT	CASSYGVGTVGNTIYF
once	TRBV4-1	TRBJ1-2	TRBD1	TGCGCCAGCAGCCTCCAGGGGGCATTAGACTATGGCTACACCTTC	CASSLQGALDYGYTF
-	TRBV27	TRBJ1-4	-	TGTGCCAGCAGTGTTAAACTGTTTTTT	CASSVKLFF
-	TRBV5-4	TRBJ2-3	TRBD1	TGTGCCAGCAGCTTGGTCGCAGGGGGATCGGTAGATACGCAGTATTTT	CASSLVAGGSVDTQYF
-	TRBV18	TRBJ2-2	TRBD1	TGTGCCAGCTCACCATTCGGGACAGGGAACACCGGGGAGCTGTTTTTT	CASSPFGTGNTGELFF
-	TRBV7-9	TRBJ2-3	-	TGTGCCAGCAGCCGGGAAAGGCTGGGCCGCGCTAACCAACAGTATTTT	CASSRERLGRANQQYF
-	TRBV6-6	TRBJ2-7	-	TGTGCCAGCAGTTTTGACAGCTACGAGCAGTACTTC	CASSFDSYEQYF